This TCR beta chain was found in a study of T cell responses to AZD1222 COVID-19 vaccine. The overall study: Second-dose recipients at about 4 or about 12 weeks were treated as one pooled group. Study-wide results and caveats: At baseline, just six AZD1222 recipients tested seropositive. Clonal diversity may have been underestimated in mostly white British donors.

As concerns this clone: Its specificity is not known.

Here immunoSEQ multiplex PCR was the method, and the copy in TCRdb shows in-frame clones only, minus some. In the table there are about 110,000 clones, roughly 91% of which are singletons. The receptor's source is an adult in good health. Material: peripheral blood, obtained on day 0 of AZD1222 vaccination.

In DNA form, the CDR3 reads TGTGCCAGCAGCTTAGAACCGGGACAGGATATCCTTCCTAGCACAGATACGCAGTATTTT. Its protein is CASSLEPGQDILPSTDTQYF. The gene calls are TRBV11-3 and TRBJ2-3; 8 bases are shared with TRBD1. There are 20 residues in the CDR3. Trimming removed 0 bases from V and 0 bases from J; junction bases left unmatched: 14. In germline, CDR1 is SGHNT, CDR2 YENEEA.